These T cell receptor beta chains were read from a single sample in a study of shared clonotypes between healthy human individuals. This table comes from immunoSEQ multiplex PCR, and its TCRdb copy is limited to in-frame clones, with some not included. The sample has approximately 340,000 clones; approximately 74% are singletons. The specimen was memory CD4+ T cells sorted from blood. Every receptor here comes from a man aged 25-40 years in good health. Both conserved end residues are part of each CDR3. A D gene is named only where the DNA matches it firmly. For some rows the clone size is stated as once, few or many, or as a class when expanded; others skip it.

D	size	J	V	DNA	CDR3
NA	few	TRBJ2-1	TRBV15	TGTGCCACCAGCTTAAGGACTGGCTTCGATAACTACAATGAGCAGTTCTTC	CATSLRTGFDNYNEQFF
NA	NA	TRBJ1-1	TRBV5-1	TGCGCCAGCAGCGGTAAGGAAGGGGGTAGAACTGAAGCTTTCTTT	CASSGKEGGRTEAFF
TRBD2	NA	TRBJ2-1	TRBV7-9	TGTGCCAGCAGCTTGCTAGCGGGAGAGTACAATGAGCAGTTCTTC	CASSLLAGEYNEQFF
NA	NA	TRBJ2-1	TRBV4-3	TGCGCCAGCAGCCAACAGCAGGGGGGCTACAATGAGCAGTTCTTC	CASSQQQGGYNEQFF
NA	once	TRBJ2-1	TRBV11-2	TGTGCCAGCAGCTTAGTAGGTCAGAATGAGCAGTTCTTC	CASSLVGQNEQFF
TRBD1	NA	TRBJ1-1	TRBV6-5	TGTGCCAGCAGTTACTTTACCGGGACAGGGGACGCTTTCTTT	CASSYFTGTGDAFF
NA	NA	TRBJ1-2	TRBV2	TGTGCCAGCAGTGGAGAACAGTATTCTAACTATGGCTACACCTTC	CASSGEQYSNYGYTF
NA	NA	TRBJ1-3	TRBV7-9	TGTGCCAGCAGCTCGGCAGGGACGCAAGGAAACACCATATATTTT	CASSSAGTQGNTIYF
TRBD2	NA	TRBJ2-3	TRBV5-1	TGCGCCAGCAGGGGTCTGGCGGGAGCAGGCGATACGCAGTATTTT	CASRGLAGAGDTQYF
NA	NA	TRBJ2-6	TRBV7-2	TGTGCCAGCAGCTTAGATGGGCCCAACTCTGGGGCCAACGTCCTGACTTTC	CASSLDGPNSGANVLTF
NA	NA	TRBJ1-1	TRBV7-9	TGTGCCAGCACCCTTTCGGGTTCCACCCCGTTCATGAACCCTGAAGCTTTCTTT	CASTLSGSTPFMNPEAFF
TRBD2	once	TRBJ2-3	TRBV27	TGTGCCAGCAGTTATAGCGGGAGGGCTGAGGCAGATACGCAGTATTTT	CASSYSGRAEADTQYF
NA	NA	TRBJ2-3	TRBV5-1	TGCGCCAGCAGCTTGGTGCAGTACACAGATACGCAGTATTTT	CASSLVQYTDTQYF
TRBD2	many	TRBJ2-1	TRBV6-8	TGTGCCAGCAGTTACCCAAGGACTAGCGGGATTGGGTATGAGCAGTTCTTC	CASSYPRTSGIGYEQFF
NA	NA	TRBJ1-1	TRBV28	TGTGCCAGCAGTATAGGGGCAGGCCGCCCGGGTATTGAAGCTTTCTTT	CASSIGAGRPGIEAFF
TRBD2	NA	TRBJ2-7	TRBV7-2	TGTGCCAGCAGCTTAGGGACTAGCGGGCGGTACGAGCAGTACTTC	CASSLGTSGRYEQYF
NA	medium-sized	TRBJ2-6	TRBV5-4	TGTGCCAGCAGCTTACAGGACAGCGGATCTGGGGCCAACGTCCTGACTTTC	CASSLQDSGSGANVLTF
NA	NA	TRBJ2-3	TRBV5-6	TGTGCCAGCAGCTTAGTCCATACGCAGTATTTT	CASSLVHTQYF
NA	NA	TRBJ2-7	TRBV5-4	TGTGCCAGCAGCTTGGGGCAGGGGAGGAGCGAGCAGTACTTC	CASSLGQGRSEQYF
NA	NA	TRBJ1-1	TRBV5-5	TGTGCCAGCAGCTTGGTCTTGAGGACTGAAGCTTTCTTT	CASSLVLRTEAFF
NA	NA	TRBJ2-7	TRBV7-6	TGTGCCAGCAGCTCAGACTTCCGCGAGCAGTACTTC	CASSSDFREQYF
TRBD2	NA	TRBJ2-2	TRBV27	TGTGCCAGCCTACAGCGGGAGGGGTACACCGGGGAGCTGTTTTTT	CASLQREGYTGELFF
TRBD1	NA	TRBJ2-7	TRBV7-8	TGTGCCAGCAGCTCAAGCACTGGGACAGGCTACGAGCAGTACTTC	CASSSSTGTGYEQYF
NA	NA	TRBJ2-3	TRBV21-1	TGTGCCAGCAAATCCGGGAGTACTAATCCAGATACGCAGTATTTT	CASKSGSTNPDTQYF
TRBD2	NA	TRBJ2-1	TRBV6-1	TGTGCCAGCAGTGAAGGTCTAGCGGGAGAATGGAATGAGCAGTTCTTC	CASSEGLAGEWNEQFF
NA	NA	TRBJ1-1	TRBV6-1	TGTGCCAGCAGTGGAGAGAGACCGAACACTGAAGCTTTCTTT	CASSGERPNTEAFF
NA	NA	TRBJ2-7	TRBV27	TGTGCCAGCAGTTTATCGGTCGGGCTACACAGGGAGCAGTACTTC	CASSLSVGLHREQYF
NA	NA	TRBJ2-7	TRBV4-3	TGCGCCAGCAGCCAATTCTCCGAGTTCTACGAGCAGTACTTC	CASSQFSEFYEQYF
NA	NA	TRBJ1-2	TRBV11-2	TGTGCCAGCAGCAACAATCTGGGACGGACGGCGGGCTACACCTTC	CASSNNLGRTAGYTF
TRBD1	NA	TRBJ1-2	TRBV4-3	TGCGCCAGCAGCCAAGATTCCGGGACAGGGGTTAACTATGGCTACACCTTC	CASSQDSGTGVNYGYTF
NA	once	TRBJ1-2	TRBV6-5	TGTGCCAGCAGTTACCCTTCTCAGTGGAACTATGGCTACACCTTC	CASSYPSQWNYGYTF
TRBD1	NA	TRBJ1-1	TRBV5-1	TGCGCCAGCAGCTCGACAGGGTATGGCACTGAAGCTTTCTTT	CASSSTGYGTEAFF
NA	NA	TRBJ2-1	TRBV5-1	TGCGCCAGCGGGGTAGCGGCCAACAATGAGCAGTTCTTC	CASGVAANNEQFF
NA	NA	TRBJ1-1	TRBV29-1	TGCAGCGTTGTCCCTACCCGCCGGGCTTTCTTT	CSVVPTRRAFF
NA	NA	TRBJ2-1	TRBV28	TGTGCCAGCTCAGGGCTATACAATGAGCAGTTCTTC	CASSGLYNEQFF
NA	NA	TRBJ2-3	TRBV6-1	TGTGCCAGCAGGGCGGGCCTCACCGCAGATACGCAGTATTTT	CASRAGLTADTQYF
NA	once	TRBJ1-1	TRBV2	TGTGCCAGCAGGGGAGGTTTGAACACTGAAGCTTTCTTT	CASRGGLNTEAFF
NA	NA	TRBJ1-1	TRBV4-1	TGCGCCAGCAGCCAAGATAGTCTAGTCAACACTGAAGCTTTCTTT	CASSQDSLVNTEAFF
NA	NA	TRBJ2-7	TRBV10-3	TGTGCCATCAAAGGGAGCCACGAGCAGTACTTC	CAIKGSHEQYF
NA	NA	TRBJ2-1	TRBV5-4	TGTGCCAGCAGCTTGGGGTCGAGTAGCGTCTACAATGAGCAGTTCTTC	CASSLGSSSVYNEQFF
NA	once	TRBJ2-3	TRBV7-9	TGTGCCAGCAGCGCCTGGAATCTTGCGGATACGCAGTATTTT	CASSAWNLADTQYF
TRBD2	NA	TRBJ2-2	TRBV9	TGTGCCAGCAGCGTGCTAGCGGGAGTTGTCGGGGAGCTGTTTTTT	CASSVLAGVVGELFF
NA	NA	TRBJ1-1	TRBV5-5	TGTGCCAGCAGTGGCAGGGGCACTGAAGCTTTCTTT	CASSGRGTEAFF
TRBD1	NA	TRBJ2-1	TRBV9	TGTGCCAGCAGCGCGGACAGGGGGCGGGATGAGCAGTTCTTC	CASSADRGRDEQFF
TRBD2	NA	TRBJ2-1	TRBV5-1	TGCGCCAGCAGCACGGGACTAGCGGGGCCGGAGCAGTTCTTC	CASSTGLAGPEQFF
TRBD1	NA	TRBJ1-2	TRBV15	TGTGCCACCAGCAGTGAGGGGGCCCTTTGGGGCTACACCTTC	CATSSEGALWGYTF
TRBD2	NA	TRBJ2-7	TRBV14	TGTGCCAGCAGCCAAGATATTGGACTAGCGGAGCAGTACTTC	CASSQDIGLAEQYF
NA	NA	TRBJ2-5	TRBV2	TGTGCCAGCAGCCGGGGACTTCAAGAGACCCAGTACTTC	CASSRGLQETQYF
TRBD2	NA	TRBJ2-7	TRBV10-3	TGTGCCATCAGTGGCGACACTAGCGGGATGGGAACCTACGAGCAGTACTTC	CAISGDTSGMGTYEQYF
NA	NA	TRBJ2-7	TRBV11-1	TGTGCCAGCAGCTTAGCTCCCGACAGCGAATACGAGCAGTACTTC	CASSLAPDSEYEQYF
TRBD1	NA	TRBJ2-7	TRBV5-5	TGTGCCAGCAGCTTGCAGGGACAGGGGGCCTACGAGCAGTACTTC	CASSLQGQGAYEQYF
TRBD2	NA	TRBJ2-7	TRBV11-2	TGTGCCAGCAGCTTATTGTTGGCTAGCGGAGCCTACGAGCAGTACTTC	CASSLLLASGAYEQYF
NA	NA	TRBJ2-1	TRBV5-1	TGCGCCAGCAGCTTGGCGGGGGGACAGGTGGATGAGCAGTTCTTC	CASSLAGGQVDEQFF
NA	NA	TRBJ2-1	TRBV27	TGTGCCAGCAGCAGGGGATGGGACAATGAGCAGTTCTTC	CASSRGWDNEQFF
NA	NA	TRBJ2-5	TRBV5-4	TGTGCCAGCAGCTTCGGGGGCGGAAAAGAGACCCAGTACTTC	CASSFGGGKETQYF
TRBD1	NA	TRBJ1-1	TRBV29-1	TGCAGCGTTAGTCCAACAGGGGTTAACACTGAAGCTTTCTTT	CSVSPTGVNTEAFF
NA	once	TRBJ1-1	TRBV11-2	TGTGCCAGCAGCTTAGGTGCAGGGTATGTCGAAGCTTTCTTT	CASSLGAGYVEAFF
NA	NA	TRBJ1-3	TRBV5-6	TGTGCCAGCAGCACTTACAGGGAAAAAGGCTCTGGAAACACCATATATTTT	CASSTYREKGSGNTIYF
NA	NA	TRBJ2-1	TRBV6-1	TGTGCCAGCACGCCAAGCTCCTACAATGAGCAGTTCTTC	CASTPSSYNEQFF
NA	NA	TRBJ2-7	TRBV19	TGTGCCAGTAGTATAGCCCCGGCTGGTCACGAGCAGTACTTC	CASSIAPAGHEQYF